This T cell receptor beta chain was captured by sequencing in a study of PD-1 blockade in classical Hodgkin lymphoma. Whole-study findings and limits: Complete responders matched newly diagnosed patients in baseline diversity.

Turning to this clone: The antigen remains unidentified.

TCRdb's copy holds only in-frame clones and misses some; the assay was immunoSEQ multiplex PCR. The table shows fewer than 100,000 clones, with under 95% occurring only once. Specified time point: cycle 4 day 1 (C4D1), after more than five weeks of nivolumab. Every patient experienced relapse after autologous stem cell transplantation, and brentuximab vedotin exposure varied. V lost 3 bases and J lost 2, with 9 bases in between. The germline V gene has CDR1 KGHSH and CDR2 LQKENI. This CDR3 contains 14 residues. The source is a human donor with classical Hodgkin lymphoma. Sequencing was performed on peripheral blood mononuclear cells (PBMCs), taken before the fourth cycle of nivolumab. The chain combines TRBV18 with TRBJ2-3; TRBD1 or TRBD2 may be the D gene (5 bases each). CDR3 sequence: CASSPGAITDTQYF. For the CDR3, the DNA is TGTGCCAGCTCACCCGGGGCTATCACAGATACGCAGTATTTT.